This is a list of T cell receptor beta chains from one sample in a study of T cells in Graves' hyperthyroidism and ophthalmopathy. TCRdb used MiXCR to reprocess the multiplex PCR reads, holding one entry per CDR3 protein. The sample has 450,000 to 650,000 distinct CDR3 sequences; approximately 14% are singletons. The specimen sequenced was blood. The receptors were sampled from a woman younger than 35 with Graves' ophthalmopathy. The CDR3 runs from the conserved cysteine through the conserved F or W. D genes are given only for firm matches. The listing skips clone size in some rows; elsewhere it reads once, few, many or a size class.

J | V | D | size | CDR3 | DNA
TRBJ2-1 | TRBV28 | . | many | CASSLDVASHNEQFF | TGTGCCAGCAGTTTAGATGTTGCGTCCCACAATGAGCAGTTCTTC
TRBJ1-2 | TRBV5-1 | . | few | CASSATVNYGYTF | TGCGCCAGCAGCGCGACAGTGAACTATGGCTACACCTTC
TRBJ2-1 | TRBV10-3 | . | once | CAISEYGGMSSYNEQFF | TGTGCCATCAGTGAGTATGGCGGGATGAGCTCCTACAATGAGCAGTTCTTC
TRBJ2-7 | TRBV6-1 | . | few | CASSSPGPSYEQYF | TGTGCCAGCAGTTCCCCGGGGCCCTCCTACGAGCAGTACTTC
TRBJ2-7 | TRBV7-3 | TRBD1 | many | CASSPSRDSYYEQYF | TGTGCCAGCAGCCCTTCCCGGGACAGTTACTACGAGCAGTACTTC
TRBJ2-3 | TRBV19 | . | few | CASRGGGTQYF | TGTGCCAGTAGAGGGGGAGGTACGCAGTATTTT
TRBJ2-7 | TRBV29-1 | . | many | CSVVDWAHHYEQYF | TGCAGCGTTGTCGACTGGGCCCACCACTACGAGCAGTACTTC
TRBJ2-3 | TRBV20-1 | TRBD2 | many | CSALAGGTDTQYF | TGCAGTGCCCTAGCGGGAGGCACAGATACGCAGTATTTT
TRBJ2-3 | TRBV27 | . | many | CASSKGDGATDTQYF | TGTGCCAGCAGTAAAGGGGACGGGGCCACAGATACGCAGTATTTT
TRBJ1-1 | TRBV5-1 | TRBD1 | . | CASTYISGQYNTEAFF | TGCGCCAGCACTTACATCTCGGGACAGTATAACACTGAAGCTTTCTTT
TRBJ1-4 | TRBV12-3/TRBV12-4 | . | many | CASSLAQWKEKLFF | TGTGCCAGCAGTTTAGCGCAGTGGAAGGAAAAACTGTTTTTT
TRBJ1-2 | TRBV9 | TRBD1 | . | CASSAGRDRGYGYTF | TGTGCCAGCAGCGCAGGACGGGACAGGGGATATGGCTACACCTTC
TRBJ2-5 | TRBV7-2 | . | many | CASSFYRAQETQYF | TGTGCCAGCAGCTTTTACAGGGCTCAAGAGACCCAGTACTTC
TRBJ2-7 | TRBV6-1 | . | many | CASERREGRYEQYF | TGTGCCAGTGAGAGGCGGGAAGGTCGGTACGAGCAGTACTTC
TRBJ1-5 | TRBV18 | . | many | CASSTGQADSQPQHF | TGTGCCAGCTCAACGGGGCAGGCAGACAGTCAGCCCCAGCATTTT
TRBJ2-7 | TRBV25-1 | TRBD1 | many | CASSEGDSFSYEQYF | TGTGCCAGCAGTGAAGGGGACAGCTTCTCCTACGAGCAGTACTTC
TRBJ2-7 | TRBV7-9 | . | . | CTSSLVGGREQYF | TGTACCAGCAGCTTAGTTGGGGGGCGCGAGCAGTACTTC
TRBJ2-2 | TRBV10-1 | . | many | CASRPTGRADTGELFF | TGCGCCAGCAGGCCGACAGGCAGGGCGGACACCGGGGAGCTGTTTTTT
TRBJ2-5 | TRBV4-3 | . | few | CASSQDPRETQYF | TGCGCCAGCAGCCAAGATCCCCGGGAGACCCAGTACTTC
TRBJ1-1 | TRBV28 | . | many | CASHPTGQNTEAFF | TGTGCCAGCCATCCTACCGGACAGAACACTGAAGCTTTCTTT
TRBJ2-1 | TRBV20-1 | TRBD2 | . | CSARGSSSGTLNEQFF | TGCAGTGCTAGAGGCAGCTCTAGCGGGACTCTCAATGAGCAGTTCTTC
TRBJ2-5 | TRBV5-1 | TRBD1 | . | CATMTGGKQETQYF | TGCGCCACCATGACAGGGGGGAAACAAGAGACCCAGTACTTC
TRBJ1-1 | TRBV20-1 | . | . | CSARKDPGGTEAFF | TGCAGTGCTAGGAAGGACCCTGGGGGAACTGAAGCTTTCTTT
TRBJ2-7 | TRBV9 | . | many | CASSVEGYEQYF | TGTGCCAGCAGCGTAGAAGGGTACGAGCAGTACTTC
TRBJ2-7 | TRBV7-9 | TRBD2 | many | CASSLLAGGVHEQYF | TGTGCCAGCAGCTTACTAGCGGGAGGGGTCCACGAGCAGTACTTC
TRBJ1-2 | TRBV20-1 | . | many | CSASIGAYGYGYTF | TGCAGTGCTAGCATTGGGGCTTACGGCTATGGCTACACCTTC
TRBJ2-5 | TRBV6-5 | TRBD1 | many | CASSYSYRGEETQYF | TGTGCCAGCAGTTACTCGTACAGGGGAGAAGAGACCCAGTACTTC
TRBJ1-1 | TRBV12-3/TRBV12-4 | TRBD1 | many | CASSLWDRARSTEAFF | TGTGCCAGCAGTTTGTGGGACAGGGCCAGGAGCACTGAAGCTTTCTTT
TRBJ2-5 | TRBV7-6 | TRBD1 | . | CASSRTGTAETQYF | TGTGCCAGCAGCCGGACAGGTACGGCAGAGACCCAGTACTTC
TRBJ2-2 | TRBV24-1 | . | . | CATSDYRNTGELFF | TGTGCCACCAGTGATTACAGGAACACCGGGGAGCTGTTTTTT
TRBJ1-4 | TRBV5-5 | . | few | CASSFRDPNEKLFF | TGTGCCAGCAGCTTCCGGGATCCCAATGAAAAACTGTTTTTT
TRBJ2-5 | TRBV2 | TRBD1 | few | CASSEHRGLGETQYF | TGTGCCAGCAGTGAACACAGGGGGCTTGGGGAGACCCAGTACTTC
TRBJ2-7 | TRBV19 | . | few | CASRDIQGSYEQYF | TGTGCCAGTAGGGATATACAGGGCTCCTACGAGCAGTACTTC
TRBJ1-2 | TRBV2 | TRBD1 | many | CASSNTGALSYGYTF | TGTGCCAGCAGTAATACAGGGGCCCTAAGCTATGGCTACACCTTC
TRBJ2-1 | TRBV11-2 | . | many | CASSFSSLGTAEDNEQFF | TGTGCCAGCAGCTTTTCCTCTCTGGGGACGGCAGAAGACAATGAGCAGTTCTTC
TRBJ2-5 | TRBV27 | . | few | CASSLSTGGQETQYF | TGTGCCAGCAGTTTATCAACGGGGGGCCAGGAGACCCAGTACTTC
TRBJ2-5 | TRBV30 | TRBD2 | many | CAWSRTSGSSVTQYF | TGTGCCTGGAGTCGGACTAGCGGGTCGTCCGTGACCCAGTACTTC
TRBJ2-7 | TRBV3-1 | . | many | CASSQDTRAEQYF | TGTGCCAGCAGCCAAGACACTAGGGCCGAGCAGTACTTC
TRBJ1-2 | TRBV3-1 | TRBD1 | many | CASSQVGTGLNYGYTF | TGTGCCAGCAGCCAAGTTGGGACAGGGCTGAACTATGGCTACACCTTC
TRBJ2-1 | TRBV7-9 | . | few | CASSPSLARDEQFF | TGTGCCAGCAGCCCCAGTTTGGCTAGGGATGAGCAGTTCTTC
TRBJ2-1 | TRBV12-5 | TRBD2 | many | CASGSRPLAGYNEQFF | TGTGCTAGTGGTTCCCGGCCACTAGCGGGGTACAATGAGCAGTTCTTC
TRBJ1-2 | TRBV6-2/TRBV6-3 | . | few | CASSYMQGSNGYTF | TGTGCCAGCAGTTACATGCAGGGGAGTAATGGCTACACCTTC
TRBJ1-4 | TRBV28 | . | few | CASSFRRDEKLFF | TGTGCCAGCAGTTTTCGGAGGGATGAAAAACTGTTTTTT
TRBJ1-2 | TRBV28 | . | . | CASANVAGGFGYTF | TGTGCCAGCGCGAATGTGGCCGGGGGTTTTGGCTACACCTTC
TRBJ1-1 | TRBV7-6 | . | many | CASSHRVGKSTEAFF | TGTGCCAGCAGCCACCGGGTTGGCAAGAGCACTGAAGCTTTCTTT
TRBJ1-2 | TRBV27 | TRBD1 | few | CASSSRDRGRGVYGYTF | TGTGCCAGCAGTTCCCGGGACAGGGGCAGAGGGGTCTATGGCTACACCTTC
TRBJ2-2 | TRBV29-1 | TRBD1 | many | CSVPGQGAAGELFF | TGCAGCGTTCCGGGACAGGGGGCGGCCGGGGAGCTGTTTTTT
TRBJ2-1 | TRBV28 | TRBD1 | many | CASKGQPGGYGEQFF | TGTGCCAGCAAGGGGCAGCCAGGGGGCTATGGTGAGCAGTTCTTC
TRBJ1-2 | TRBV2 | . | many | CASRGRDYGYTF | TGTGCCAGCCGCGGCAGGGACTATGGCTACACCTTC
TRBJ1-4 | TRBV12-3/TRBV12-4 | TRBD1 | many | CASTRQGGLSEKLFF | TGTGCCAGCACCAGACAGGGGGGCTTGTCGGAAAAACTGTTTTTT
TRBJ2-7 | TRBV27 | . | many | CASSFGSYYEQYF | TGTGCCAGCAGTTTCGGCAGTTACTACGAGCAGTACTTC
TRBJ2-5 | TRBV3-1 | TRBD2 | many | CASRTSGRPNQETQYF | TGTGCCAGCCGGACTAGCGGGAGGCCTAACCAAGAGACCCAGTACTTC
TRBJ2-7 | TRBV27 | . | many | CASSLVFAGPYEQYF | TGTGCCAGCAGTTTAGTGTTCGCAGGCCCCTACGAGCAGTACTTC
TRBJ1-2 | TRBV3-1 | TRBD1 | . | CASSHVQGSYGYTF | TGTGCCAGCAGCCATGTACAGGGGTCCTATGGCTACACCTTC